These T cell receptor beta chains were read from a single sample in a study of shared clonotypes between healthy human individuals. Assay: immunoSEQ multiplex PCR; the TCRdb copy retains only in-frame clones and omits some. The data show 450,000 to 650,000 clones, with about 80% seen just once and around 11% held by the top ten. Sequencing was carried out using PBMCs. These receptors were taken from a woman in her thirties or forties in good health. Some clones in this sample may be carry-over from other donors' samples. CDR3s include the opening cysteine and the closing phenylalanine or tryptophan. The D gene is left open where the match is weak. Size values are once, few and many counts, or a class for expanded clones, and some rows have none.

size	V	D	J	DNA	CDR3
once	TRBV6-1	NA	TRBJ1-1	TGTGCCAGCAGAACGGACAACATGAACACTGAAGCTTTCTTT	CASRTDNMNTEAFF
few	TRBV28	NA	TRBJ1-3	TGTGCCAGCAGTTTATCCTTGCCTGGCGGGGTAGGCTCTGGAAACACCATATATTTT	CASSLSLPGGVGSGNTIYF
NA	TRBV6-5	NA	TRBJ1-2	TGTGCCAGCAGCCTCGACGGGAACTATGGCTACACCTTC	CASSLDGNYGYTF
NA	TRBV10-3	NA	TRBJ2-7	TGTGCCACGGCCCCGGGGCCCAAGCCCTACGAGCAGTACTTC	CATAPGPKPYEQYF
NA	TRBV18	NA	TRBJ2-5	TGTGCCAGCTCACAAACCGCGGGGGCACAAGAGACCCAGTACTTC	CASSQTAGAQETQYF
NA	TRBV5-1	NA	TRBJ2-7	TGCGCCAGCAGCTTGGCGGGGGACAGCTACGAGCAGTACTTC	CASSLAGDSYEQYF
many	TRBV6-4	NA	TRBJ2-1	TGTGCCAGCAGTGACGAGGAGTACAATGAGCAGTTCTTC	CASSDEEYNEQFF
NA	TRBV19	NA	TRBJ1-2	TGTGCCAGTAGTCGCGGGGGAACTAACTATGGCTACACCTTC	CASSRGGTNYGYTF
NA	TRBV7-9	NA	TRBJ1-2	TGTGCCAGCAGCCCGGGAACAGGGAATGTTTATTCGGGCTACACCTTC	CASSPGTGNVYSGYTF
NA	TRBV6-1	NA	TRBJ2-7	TGTGCCAGCAGTTCTAACAGGGACGGCTCCTACGAGCAGTACTTC	CASSSNRDGSYEQYF
once	TRBV28	NA	TRBJ1-4	TGTGCCAGCAGCCGAGGGCCGGGATTATATGAAAAACTGTTTTTT	CASSRGPGLYEKLFF
NA	TRBV28	NA	TRBJ2-7	TGTGCCAGCAGCCTCGAGTTCCACGGGCAAGAGCAGTACTTC	CASSLEFHGQEQYF
NA	TRBV7-9	NA	TRBJ2-3	TGTGCCAGCAGCTTCGGAGGGGAGACAGATACGCAGTATTTT	CASSFGGETDTQYF
NA	TRBV29-1	TRBD2	TRBJ2-3	TGCAGCGTTGAAGGCGGCACGGGACTAGCGGGTAGCACAGATACGCAGTATTTT	CSVEGGTGLAGSTDTQYF
NA	TRBV4-3	NA	TRBJ2-1	TGCGCCAGCAGCCAAGAAGGGGGCTCCTACAATGAGCAGTTCTTC	CASSQEGGSYNEQFF